The 18 T cell receptor beta chains listed next were all sequenced from one sample in a study of shared clonotypes between healthy human individuals. Profiling relied on immunoSEQ multiplex PCR, and the TCRdb table lists in-frame clones only, not all of them. The sample lists about 2.5 million clones; around 90% were seen once. The sequenced sample consisted of naive CD4+ T cells from PBMCs. Sample subset: CD45RA+ positively selected. The receptors were gathered from a man younger than 30 in good health. Some clones in this sample may be carry-over from other donors' samples.

The chain recombines TRBV28 with TRBJ2-5, with 13 nucleotides matching TRBD2. Germline values: CDR1 MDHEN, CDR2 SYDVKM. The CDR3 runs 15 residues. V lost 6 bases to trimming and J lost 11 bases; unmatched junction nucleotides: 12. As DNA, the CDR3 is TGTGCCAGCAGAACCGGGACTAGCGGGACACGGGGGCAGTACTTC. This translates into CASRTGTSGTRGQYF.

The chain is built from TRBV15 and TRBJ1-1; a possible D gene is TRBD1 (5 bases). The CDR3 length is 14 residues. With 4 bases removed from V and 4 bases from J, the gap between germline ends came to 13 bases. The germline V gene has CDR1 LNHNV and CDR2 YYDKDF (reference sequence). The CDR3 DNA reads as TGTGCCACCAGCATGAGGAGGGGAGGCACTGAAGCTTTCTTT. Protein product: CATSMRRGGTEAFF.

The genes are TRBV5-1 and TRBJ2-1; the D gene is possibly TRBD1 (6 bases). V lost 5 bases and J lost 8, with 17 bases in between. From germline, CDR1 is SGHRS and CDR2 YFSETQ. The CDR3 covers 14 residues. CDR3 amino acids: CASSKQGLRDEQFF. Written as DNA, the CDR3 is TGCGCCAGCAGTAAGCAGGGGCTTCGGGATGAGCAGTTCTTC.

This clone was detected only once. The chain is built from TRBV6-6 and TRBJ2-7, with D possibly TRBD2 on 5 matching bases. Trimming took 2 bases from V and 9 from J, leaving 17 bases between them. The CDR3 contains 14 residues. Looked up from germline, CDR1 is MNHNY and CDR2 is SVGAGI (reference sequence). The CDR3 bases are TGTGCCAGCAGTTACCTTCGGGATTTACGAGTGCAGTACTTC. Protein sequence: CASSYLRDLRVQYF.

The V gene is TRBV6-4, the J gene TRBJ1-5; D gene uncertain. This CDR3 is built from 13 residues. The V end lost 4 bases, the J end lost 9 bases, and 13 bases lay between the germline ends. The germline V gene encodes CDR1 MRHNA and CDR2 SNTAGT. The CDR3 coding sequence is TGTGCCAGCAGTGCCAACCGGGCGTCGCCCCAGCATTTT. Protein product: CASSANRASPQHF.

V gene TRBV6-6 combines with J gene TRBJ2-2, with D perhaps TRBD1 or TRBD2 (6 bases each). Trimming left V 4 bases short and J 0 bases short, with 9 bases between. Germline V gene lookup returns CDR1 MNHNY and CDR2 SVGAGI (reference sequence). The CDR3 is made up of 15 amino acids. CDR3 nucleotides: TGTGCCAGCAGTTGGGGGGCCTCGAACACCGGGGAGCTGTTTTTT. It translates to CASSWGASNTGELFF.

This clone has just one count. The CDR3 reads CASSGLFNEQFF. Here the CDR3 DNA reads TGTGCCAGCAGTGGACTGTTCAATGAGCAGTTCTTC. The chain carries TRBV2 and TRBJ2-1, with no clear D. The CDR3 has 12 residues. Germline V CDR1 and CDR2: SNHLY, FYNNEI. Trimming pared 4 bases from V and 6 bases from J, leaving 7 bases between.

The chain joins TRBV9 to TRBJ1-1; possibly TRBD1 for D (5 bases). In germline, CDR1 is SGDLS, CDR2 YYNGEE. The CDR3 sequence is 16 residues long. V was cut by 0 bases and J by 1 base, with 13 bases left in between. This CDR3 reads CASSVVTGPRNTEAFF. The CDR3, as DNA: TGTGCCAGCAGCGTAGTAACAGGTCCGAGGAACACTGAAGCTTTCTTT.

The chain combines TRBV28 with TRBJ1-2; the D is unclear. The CDR3 loop spans 14 amino acids. With 3 bases removed from V and 7 bases from J, the gap between germline ends came to 15 bases. Germline CDR1 MDHEN, CDR2 SYDVKM. The CDR3 here is CASSFGQRWAGYTF. The CDR3 DNA reads TGTGCCAGCAGTTTTGGGCAAAGATGGGCTGGCTACACCTTC.

The rearrangement uses TRBV7-2 and TRBJ2-7, with D possibly TRBD2 on 6 matching bases. Germline values: CDR1 SGHTA, CDR2 FQGNSA. V was trimmed by 5 bases and J by 3 bases, leaving 17 bases between them. The CDR3 totals 15 residues. Here the CDR3 DNA reads TGTGCCAGCAGCCAAGGGACTCTCCGCTACTACGAGCAGTACTTC. It is translated as CASSQGTLRYYEQYF.

There are a few counts of this clone. The V gene is TRBV6-1, the J gene TRBJ1-5; no firm D call. V was shortened by 6 bases and J by 0 bases, with 9 bases between the two germline ends. The germline gives CDR1 MNHNS, CDR2 SASEGT. This CDR3 is 14 amino acids long. CDR3 nucleotides: TGTGCCAGCAGGATAATTGGTAGCAATCAGCCCCAGCATTTT. Its translation: CASRIIGSNQPQHF.

The sample holds a few counts of this clone. V is TRBV2 and J is TRBJ1-5; D call uncertain. V was shortened by 3 bases and J by 5 bases, with 11 bases between the two germline ends. From germline, CDR1 is SNHLY and CDR2 FYNNEI. The CDR3 length is 14 residues. DNA of the CDR3: TGTGCCAGCAGTGACTCGGTCGTGGATCAGCCCCAGCATTTT. Its translation is CASSDSVVDQPQHF. The full variable domain, with the rest looked up from reference TRBV2 and TRBJ1-5, is EPEVTQTPSHQVTQMGQEVILRCVPISNHLYFYWYRQILGQKVEFLVSFYNNEISEKSEIFDDQFSVERPDGSNFTLKIRSTKLEDSAMYFCASSDSVVDQPQHFGDGTRLSIL.

The genes are TRBV30 and TRBJ2-3; 7 bases are a match to TRBD2. The germline V gene has CDR1 GTSNPN and CDR2 SVGIG (reference sequence). CDR3 size: 15 residues. V dropped 3 bases and J dropped 2; count of bases not matched to a gene: 8. The CDR3 DNA follows: TGTGCCTGGAGCTCAGGGAGCGGGACCACAGATACGCAGTATTTT. Protein sequence: CAWSSGSGTTDTQYF.

The J gene is TRBJ1-5, the V gene TRBV18; TRBD1 matches 8 bases. The junction had 4 bases not matched to a gene; V was cut back by 3 bases and J by 3 bases. From germline, CDR1 is KGHSH and CDR2 LQKENI. The CDR3 sequence is 15 residues long. The CDR3 protein is CASSPRDRPNQPQHF. CDR3 in DNA: TGTGCCAGCTCACCCCGGGACAGGCCCAATCAGCCCCAGCATTTT.

A word on this clone: One end of the junction varies from germline; a read error may be responsible. The chain uses TRBV5-1 and TRBJ2-2, with 9 bases lining up with TRBD1. The CDR3 is made up of 16 amino acids. From germline, CDR1 is SGHRS and CDR2 YFSETQ. CDR3 loop: CASSPPGTGNAGELFF. The CDR3 DNA follows: TGCGCCAGCAGTCCCCCCGGGACAGGGAACGCCGGGGAGCTGTTTTTT.

The gene calls are TRBV5-1 and TRBJ2-7, with TRBD2 matching 11 bases. Germline V gives CDR1 SGHRS, CDR2 YFSETQ. The CDR3 is 16 residues long. V was pared by 1 base and J by 3 bases, with 6 bases of the junction left unmatched. CDR3 coding DNA: TGCGCCAGCAGCTTGAAGACTAGCGGGGCCTTCTACGAGCAGTACTTC. This translates into CASSLKTSGAFYEQYF.

The chain recombines TRBV5-1 with TRBJ2-7; D is perhaps TRBD1 (6 bases). CDR3 length: 13 amino acids. Germline-derived CDR1 and CDR2 are SGHRS and YFSETQ. V lost 6 bases, J lost 5 bases, and 15 bases lay in between. CDR3 nucleotides: TGCGCCAGCACATTCAGGGGCCTCGACGAGCAGTACTTC. Amino acid sequence: CASTFRGLDEQYF.

This clone was counted a single time. This sequence joins TRBV7-9 and TRBJ2-1; TRBD2 agrees at 14 bases. The CDR3 has 17 residues. With 5 bases clipped from V and 8 bases from J, the junction kept 11 bases outside the gene matches. Germline-derived CDR1 and CDR2 are SEHNR and FQNEAQ (reference sequence). The CDR3, as DNA: TGTGCCAGCAGCCAAGGGGGACTAGCGGGAGTGACGGATGAGCAGTTCTTC. Residues: CASSQGGLAGVTDEQFF.